This TCR beta chain originates from a study of T cells in Graves' hyperthyroidism and ophthalmopathy. At the level of the study: Peripheral blood was taken when the disease was first diagnosed, before any treatment began. Broader study findings: A model of 13 V-J features distinguished ophthalmopathy from stable hyperthyroidism.

Template material for amplifying TCR beta CDR3 regions consisted of RNA transcripts. The HTBI primer set was used in a first-round RT-PCR of the TCR CDR3. From the multiplex PCR reads, TCRdb called clonotypes with MiXCR, one entry per CDR3 protein. In the table there are about 210,000 distinct CDR3 sequences, approximately 17% of which are singletons. The CDR3 contains 16 residues. The V gene lost 0 bases and the J gene lost 4 bases, with 13 bases spanning the gap. The germline gives CDR1 SGDLS, CDR2 YYNGEE. This clonotype was detected ten times or more. Antigen unknown. Graves' hyperthyroidism without ophthalmopathy progression within 18 months was termed stable.

This clonotype originated in a man aged 50 to 59 with Graves' hyperthyroidism. Sequences were obtained from blood. The chain combines TRBV9 with TRBJ2-2, with a weak D call TRBD1 (6 bases). The CDR3 DNA sequence: TGTGCCAGCAGCGTAGGTGGGACCAGGGGCACCGGGGAGCTGTTTTTT. Its protein product is CASSVGGTRGTGELFF. Together with reference TRBV9 and TRBJ2-2, the CDR3 gives the full variable domain: DSGVTQTPKHLITATGQRVTLRCSPRSGDLSVYWYQQSLDQGLQFLIQYYNGEERAKGNILERFSAQQFPDLHSELNLSSLELGDSALYFCASSVGGTRGTGELFFGEGSRLTVL.